The text below deals with one TCR beta chain. Its specificity is not known. The data originate from a study of identical twins. Study-wide results and caveats: Abundant beta clonotypes from cord blood had fewer insertions, unlike memory repertoires, which showed none. Invariant MAIT and iNKT cells are populations that could partly confound zero-insertion analyses.

TCRdb reprocessed the 5' RACE reads with MiXCR, giving one entry per CDR3 protein. Altogether 400,000 to 550,000 distinct CDR3 sequences are present, about 20% being singletons, with the ten largest covering about 0.99%. The ends lost 6 bases at V and 4 bases at J; junction bases unmatched: 16. The CDR3 runs 18 residues. Germline loops: CDR1 MNHEY, CDR2 SVGEGT. The same specimen was also included in a second study, on T cells expressing NK-cell markers.

The chain combines TRBV6-2 or TRBV6-3 with TRBJ2-2; 8 bases match TRBD1. The receptor was derived from a woman aged 18-30 years in good health. Sample: CD4+ T cells sorted from blood. The CDR3 reads CASRETRQGLARTGELFF. CDR3 sequence (DNA): TGTGCCAGCAGGGAGACCCGACAGGGGCTAGCTCGCACCGGGGAGCTGTTTTTT.